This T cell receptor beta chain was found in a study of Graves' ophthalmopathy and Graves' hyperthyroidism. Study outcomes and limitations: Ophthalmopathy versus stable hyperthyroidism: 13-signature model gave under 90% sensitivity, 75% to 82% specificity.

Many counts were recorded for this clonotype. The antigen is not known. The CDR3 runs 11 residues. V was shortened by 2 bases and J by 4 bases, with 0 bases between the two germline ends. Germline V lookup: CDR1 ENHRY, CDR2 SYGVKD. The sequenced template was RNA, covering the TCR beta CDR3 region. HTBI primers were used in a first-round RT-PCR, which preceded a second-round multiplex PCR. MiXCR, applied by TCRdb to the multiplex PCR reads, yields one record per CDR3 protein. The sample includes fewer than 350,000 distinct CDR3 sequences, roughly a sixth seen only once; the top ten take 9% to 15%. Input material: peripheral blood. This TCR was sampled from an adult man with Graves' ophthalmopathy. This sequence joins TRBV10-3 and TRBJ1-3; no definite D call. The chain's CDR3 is CAISEGNTIYF. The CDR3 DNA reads TGTGCCATCAGTGAGGGAAACACCATATATTTT.